The rows below give T cell receptor beta chains drawn from one sample of a study of immune cell composition in non-small cell lung cancer. TCRdb's table, derived via immunoSEQ multiplex PCR, lists solely in-frame clones and lacks some. The table has about 1,100 clones, over 55% seen once. The source material was non-adjacent lung tissue. The receptors come from a human donor with non-small cell lung cancer. Both conserved end residues are part of each CDR3. A D gene is named only where the DNA matches it firmly. Rows give clone size only sometimes, using once, few, many, or a class for an expanded clone.

V gene	J gene	D gene	clone size	CDR3 DNA	CDR3 protein
TRBV25-1	TRBJ1-1	-	few	TGTGCCAGCAGTTCCGGGGGGTCAGGGGCTGAAGCTTTCTTT	CASSSGGSGAEAFF
TRBV7-6	TRBJ2-5	-	-	TGTGCCAGCAGCCCCGGTGAGACCCAGTACTTC	CASSPGETQYF
TRBV11-3	TRBJ2-3	TRBD1	-	TGTGCCAGCAGCTATGACAGGGGGCAAGTCGGAGATACGCAGTATTTT	CASSYDRGQVGDTQYF
TRBV11-2	TRBJ2-7	TRBD2	-	TGTGCCAGCAGCTTCGGGACTAGCGGGGGAGGGCGCGAGCAGTACTTC	CASSFGTSGGGREQYF
TRBV6-1	TRBJ2-2	-	-	TGTGCCAGCAGTGAAGCACGAGGCGGGGAGCTGTTTTTT	CASSEARGGELFF
TRBV15	TRBJ1-1	-	-	TGTGCCACCAGCAGAGTACTCCAGGATAAGGCTTTCTTT	CATSRVLQDKAFF
TRBV5-6	TRBJ2-1	TRBD1	-	TGTGCCAGCGTCCGACAGGGAACTTACAATGAGCAGTTCTTC	CASVRQGTYNEQFF
TRBV9	TRBJ2-3	-	-	TGTGCCAGCAGCGTAGACTTCTCTCCCTACGATACGCAGTATTTT	CASSVDFSPYDTQYF
TRBV2	TRBJ1-2	-	-	TGTGCCAGTTACAGGGTCGACTATGGCTACACCTTC	CASYRVDYGYTF
TRBV6-1	TRBJ2-1	TRBD1	-	TGTGCCAGCAGCCCGACAGGGGACAATGAGCAGTTCTTC	CASSPTGDNEQFF
TRBV18	TRBJ1-5	-	few	TGTGCCAGCTCCCCTAAACAGGGACAGCCCCAGCATTTT	CASSPKQGQPQHF
TRBV5-1	TRBJ2-4	TRBD1	-	TGCGCCAGCAGCTTGACAGGGGTAGACAAAAACATTCAGTACTTC	CASSLTGVDKNIQYF
TRBV7-2	TRBJ1-4	-	-	TGTGCCAGCAGCTTAGCCGGGAGGAATGAAAAACTGTTTTTT	CASSLAGRNEKLFF
TRBV5-1	TRBJ1-4	-	-	TGCGCCAGCGCGGACACTTATAATGAAAAACTGTTTTTT	CASADTYNEKLFF
TRBV9	TRBJ2-7	TRBD2	-	TGTGCCAGCAGCGCCCAACCCGAGGGGACTAACCCTTACGAGCAGTACTTC	CASSAQPEGTNPYEQYF
TRBV7-3	TRBJ2-3	TRBD2	-	TGTGCCAGCAGCTTAACAAGGACTAGCGGGACAGATACGCAGTATTTT	CASSLTRTSGTDTQYF
TRBV11-3	TRBJ1-4	-	-	TGTGCCAGCAGCCCGGGAAGTGAAAAACTGTTTTTT	CASSPGSEKLFF
TRBV19	TRBJ2-5	-	-	TGTGCCAGTAGTATAGGGCGGGGCCAAGAGACCCAGTACTTC	CASSIGRGQETQYF
TRBV5-1	TRBJ2-2	-	few	TGCGCCAGCAGCTTGGTCACACCCCCCACCGGGGAGCTGTTTTTT	CASSLVTPPTGELFF
TRBV5-1	TRBJ1-2	TRBD1	-	TGCGCCAGCAGCTCGACAGGGGATCAAGGCTACACCTTC	CASSSTGDQGYTF
TRBV7-2	TRBJ1-2	-	-	TGTGCCAGCAGCTTAATGCAGAACTATGGCTACACCTTC	CASSLMQNYGYTF
TRBV4-1	TRBJ1-1	TRBD1	few	TGCGCCAGCAGCGACCTGACAGGGATGAACACTGAAGCTTTCTTT	CASSDLTGMNTEAFF
TRBV11-2	TRBJ1-3	-	-	TGTGCCAGCAGCCCCCGCCCTACGGACACCATATATTTT	CASSPRPTDTIYF
TRBV28	TRBJ1-6	TRBD1	-	TGTGCCAGCAGTTCCCCTGGGACAGTCGGCGGGAATTCACCCCTCCACTTT	CASSSPGTVGGNSPLHF
TRBV28	TRBJ2-7	TRBD1	-	TGTGCCAGCAGTCGCTTTGGGACAGGGGCGCACGAGCAGTACTTC	CASSRFGTGAHEQYF
TRBV5-5	TRBJ2-7	TRBD1	-	TGTGCCAGCAGCCAGAGACAGGGAAGAGACGAGCAGTACTTC	CASSQRQGRDEQYF
TRBV2	TRBJ1-2	-	-	TGTGCCAGCAGAGGGGCGGACTATGGCTACACCTTC	CASRGADYGYTF
TRBV6-5	TRBJ1-1	-	-	TGTGCCAGCAGTTACGAAGTAGCCTCAGAAGCTTTCTTT	CASSYEVASEAFF
TRBV7-2	TRBJ1-5	-	-	TGTGCCAGCAGCCCACTGCGGGGAAGCAATCAGCCCCAGCATTTT	CASSPLRGSNQPQHF
TRBV7-9	TRBJ2-3	TRBD2	once	TGTGCCAGCAGCCCACGGACTAGCGGACCTACAGATACGCAGTATTTT	CASSPRTSGPTDTQYF
TRBV19	TRBJ2-2	-	-	TGTGCCAGTAGTATAGCAGGGGTAGGGGAGCTGTTTTTT	CASSIAGVGELFF
TRBV19	TRBJ1-4	-	-	TGTGCCAGTACCGCGACACAGGGACAAAATGAAAAACTGTTTTTT	CASTATQGQNEKLFF
TRBV27	TRBJ1-2	TRBD1	-	TGTGCCAGCAGTTTTTCTACGACAGGGTCTGGCTACACCTTC	CASSFSTTGSGYTF
TRBV19	TRBJ1-1	TRBD1	-	TGTGCCAGCTCCCCGGGACAGGGTAGCACTGAAGCTTTCTTT	CASSPGQGSTEAFF
TRBV13	TRBJ2-7	TRBD1	-	TGTGCCAGCAGCGCCCGACAGGGGGCCTACGAGCAGTACTTC	CASSARQGAYEQYF
TRBV29-1	TRBJ2-1	TRBD1	-	TGCAGCGTCGAACAGGGGGCGGATGAGCAGTTCTTC	CSVEQGADEQFF
TRBV7-2	TRBJ2-1	TRBD1	-	TGTGCCAGCACCCGGGACAGGGAAAGTGAGCAGTTCTTC	CASTRDRESEQFF
TRBV25-1	TRBJ2-3	TRBD2	few	TGTGCCAGCAGGACTAGCGGGGGACTGGGGAATACGCAGTATTTT	CASRTSGGLGNTQYF
TRBV6-1	TRBJ2-3	TRBD1	-	TGTGCCAGCCTCCCCGACAGGGTGGGCACAGATACGCAGTATTTT	CASLPDRVGTDTQYF
TRBV5-1	TRBJ2-5	-	-	TGCGCCAGCAGCTTGGACTCCCAAGAGACCCAGTACTTC	CASSLDSQETQYF
TRBV15	TRBJ2-5	TRBD2	-	TGTGCCACCAGCAACGCGGGGGGAGGGCAGACCCAGTACTTC	CATSNAGGGQTQYF
TRBV29-1	TRBJ2-5	TRBD2	-	TGCAGCGTTATGGGACTAGACGGGACCCAGTACTTC	CSVMGLDGTQYF
TRBV6-5	TRBJ1-6	TRBD1	once	TGTGCCAGCAGAAACGGACAGGGAAATTCACCCCTCCACTTT	CASRNGQGNSPLHF
TRBV19	TRBJ2-5	TRBD1	-	TGTGCCAGTAGTATTTCTGACAGGGGGCTAAATGAGCAGTACTTC	CASSISDRGLNEQYF
TRBV7-6	TRBJ2-1	-	few	TGTGCCAGCAGCTTAACTTACAATGAGCAGTTCTTC	CASSLTYNEQFF
TRBV2	TRBJ2-7	TRBD1	few	TGTGCCAGCAGTGTCTGGACAGGGGGCGCGGAGCAGTACTTC	CASSVWTGGAEQYF
TRBV13	TRBJ2-3	TRBD1	-	TGTGCCAGCAGCTTCGGACAGGGTGTACCAGATACGCAGTATTTT	CASSFGQGVPDTQYF
TRBV2	TRBJ1-1	-	hyperexpanded	TGTGCCAGCTACTCGGGGAATGAAGCTTTCTTT	CASYSGNEAFF